The rows below give T cell receptor beta chains drawn from one sample of a study of technical replicates of blood from a few donors. Produced via immunoSEQ multiplex PCR; TCRdb's table is partial and in-frame only. This sample has approximately 75,000 clones; approximately 75% occur once, and the top ten carry roughly 4%. Sequenced material: PBMCs. The source of these receptors is a human donor in good health. Some clones in this sample may be carry-over from other donors' samples. The CDR3 runs from the conserved cysteine through the conserved F or W. The D gene is left open where the match is weak. Not all rows give a size; the values are once, few, many and, for expanded clones, a class.

D: .; V: TRBV15; J: TRBJ2-1; size: .; length: 15; CDR3: CATSRDTRAYNEQFF; DNA: TGTGCCACCAGCAGAGATACTAGGGCGTACAATGAGCAGTTCTTC
D: TRBD2; V: TRBV5-1; J: TRBJ2-5; size: .; length: 14; CDR3: CASSLAGGFGTQYF; DNA: TGCGCCAGCAGCTTAGCGGGGGGGTTCGGGACCCAGTACTTC
D: .; V: TRBV4-1; J: TRBJ1-2; size: .; length: 13; CDR3: CASSQGTLDGYTF; DNA: TGCGCCAGCAGCCAAGGAACTTTAGATGGCTACACCTTC
D: .; V: TRBV7-8; J: TRBJ2-7; size: few; length: 13; CDR3: CASSPLAGGKQYF; DNA: TGTGCCAGCAGCCCTCTTGCGGGTGGCAAGCAGTACTTC
D: TRBD2; V: TRBV5-4; J: TRBJ2-1; size: .; length: 15; CDR3: CASRSAGSSYNEQFF; DNA: TGTGCCAGCAGGTCAGCGGGGAGCTCCTACAATGAGCAGTTCTTC
D: .; V: TRBV10-3; J: TRBJ1-1; size: .; length: 12; CDR3: CAVGTMNTEAFF; DNA: TGTGCCGTGGGGACAATGAACACTGAAGCTTTCTTT
D: TRBD1; V: TRBV7-9; J: TRBJ1-5; size: .; length: 15; CDR3: CASSFGQGAIQPQHF; DNA: TGTGCCAGCAGCTTTGGACAGGGGGCGATTCAGCCCCAGCATTTT
D: TRBD2; V: TRBV7-3; J: TRBJ2-2; size: .; length: 16; CDR3: CASSQRPSGDTGELFF; DNA: TGTGCCAGCAGCCAACGACCTAGCGGCGACACCGGGGAGCTGTTTTTT
D: TRBD1; V: TRBV28; J: TRBJ1-4; size: .; length: 15; CDR3: CASSSGQAGDEKLFF; DNA: TGTGCCAGCAGTTCCGGACAGGCCGGCGATGAAAAACTGTTTTTT
D: .; V: TRBV5-6; J: TRBJ1-5; size: .; length: 12; CDR3: CASSLPGQPQHF; DNA: TGTGCCAGCAGCTTGCCAGGGCAGCCCCAGCATTTT
D: .; V: TRBV19; J: TRBJ1-6; size: .; length: 12; CDR3: CASKNSNSPLHF; DNA: TGTGCCAGTAAGAATAGTAATTCACCCCTCCACTTT
D: .; V: TRBV4-1; J: TRBJ1-1; size: few; length: 13; CDR3: CASSRQSNTEAFF; DNA: TGCGCCAGCAGTCGACAGTCGAACACTGAAGCTTTCTTT
D: TRBD2; V: TRBV7-6; J: TRBJ2-7; size: once; length: 15; CDR3: CASSLSSGETYEQYF; DNA: TGTGCCAGCAGCTTATCTAGCGGGGAAACCTACGAGCAGTACTTC
D: .; V: TRBV30; J: TRBJ2-7; size: few; length: 12; CDR3: CAWRQDSYEQYF; DNA: TGTGCCTGGAGGCAGGATTCCTACGAGCAGTACTTC
D: TRBD1; V: TRBV6-1; J: TRBJ1-5; size: .; length: 14; CDR3: CASSERQGNQPQHF; DNA: TGTGCCAGCAGTGAGCGACAGGGTAATCAGCCCCAGCATTTT
D: TRBD1; V: TRBV6-5; J: TRBJ2-7; size: .; length: 14; CDR3: CASSYTKGAHEQYF; DNA: TGTGCCAGCAGTTACACTAAGGGGGCCCACGAGCAGTACTTC
D: .; V: TRBV14; J: TRBJ1-2; size: .; length: 15; CDR3: CASSQVQPLLDGYTF; DNA: TGTGCCAGCAGCCAAGTACAGCCCCTCTTGGATGGCTACACCTTC
D: TRBD2; V: TRBV7-3; J: TRBJ2-2; size: .; length: 16; CDR3: CASSWAGGANTGELFF; DNA: TGTGCCAGCAGCTGGGCGGGAGGGGCGAACACCGGGGAGCTGTTTTTT
D: TRBD2; V: TRBV4-1; J: TRBJ2-1; size: .; length: 18; CDR3: CASSPSSGGPPFGNEQFF; DNA: TGCGCCAGCAGCCCCTCTAGCGGGGGGCCTCCTTTTGGGAATGAGCAGTTCTTC
D: TRBD2; V: TRBV25-1; J: TRBJ2-7; size: .; length: 13; CDR3: CASGGDGSYEQYF; DNA: TGTGCCAGCGGGGGGGACGGCTCCTACGAGCAGTACTTC
D: TRBD1; V: TRBV4-3; J: TRBJ2-5; size: .; length: 16; CDR3: CASSQSTGAQGETQYF; DNA: TGCGCCAGCAGCCAATCCACAGGGGCCCAAGGGGAGACCCAGTACTTC
D: .; V: TRBV21-1; J: TRBJ2-7; size: .; length: 11; CDR3: CRGRGQWEQYF; DNA: TGTCGAGGCAGGGGGCAGTGGGAGCAGTACTTC
D: TRBD2; V: TRBV7-2; J: TRBJ2-2; size: .; length: 18; CDR3: CASSLALAGGHGPGELFF; DNA: TGTGCCAGCAGCTTAGCCCTTGCGGGGGGGCATGGCCCCGGGGAGCTGTTTTTT
D: .; V: TRBV28; J: TRBJ1-2; size: few; length: 16; CDR3: CASIRQLRPSFYGYTF; DNA: TGTGCCAGCATACGTCAGCTGAGGCCGTCCTTCTATGGCTACACCTTC
D: TRBD1; V: TRBV5-1; J: TRBJ2-5; size: .; length: 15; CDR3: CASSTGQGATETQYF; DNA: TGCGCCAGCAGCACCGGACAGGGGGCAACGGAGACCCAGTACTTC
D: TRBD1; V: TRBV7-4; J: TRBJ2-7; size: .; length: 16; CDR3: CASSPHSGTASYEQYF; DNA: TGTGCCAGCAGCCCCCACTCCGGGACAGCATCCTACGAGCAGTACTTC
D: TRBD1; V: TRBV4-2; J: TRBJ2-7; size: few; length: 15; CDR3: CASSQKPGQSYEQYF; DNA: TGTGCCAGCAGCCAAAAACCGGGACAGTCCTACGAGCAGTACTTC
D: .; V: TRBV15; J: TRBJ1-6; size: few; length: 15; CDR3: CATSRGTGYNSPLHF; DNA: TGTGCCACCAGCAGAGGTACAGGGTATAATTCACCCCTCCACTTT
D: TRBD1; V: TRBV6-5; J: TRBJ2-4; size: .; length: 15; CDR3: CASSYSQGAKNIQYF; DNA: TGTGCCAGCAGTTACTCACAGGGGGCCAAAAACATTCAGTACTTC
D: TRBD1; V: TRBV5-4; J: TRBJ1-1; size: few; length: 14; CDR3: CASSPWTGNTEAFF; DNA: TGTGCCAGCAGCCCATGGACAGGGAACACTGAAGCTTTCTTT
D: TRBD1; V: TRBV5-4; J: TRBJ2-5; size: once; length: 15; CDR3: CASSPRTGGPETQYF; DNA: TGTGCCAGCAGCCCCCGGACAGGGGGTCCAGAGACCCAGTACTTC
D: TRBD1; V: TRBV29-1; J: TRBJ2-3; size: .; length: 13; CDR3: CSVASTGTDTQYF; DNA: TGCAGCGTAGCCTCGACAGGGACAGATACGCAGTATTTT
D: .; V: TRBV7-9; J: TRBJ1-1; size: .; length: 14; CDR3: CASTPPLDFPEAFF; DNA: TGTGCCAGCACCCCACCGTTAGATTTCCCTGAAGCTTTCTTT
D: TRBD1; V: TRBV18; J: TRBJ2-3; size: .; length: 15; CDR3: CASSPTGGETDTQYF; DNA: TGTGCCAGCTCACCCACAGGGGGAGAGACAGATACGCAGTATTTT
D: TRBD1; V: TRBV4-1; J: TRBJ1-6; size: .; length: 17; CDR3: CASSQERDSYYNSPLHF; DNA: TGCGCCAGCAGCCAAGAGCGGGACAGCTACTATAATTCACCCCTCCACTTT
D: .; V: TRBV10-1; J: TRBJ1-1; size: once; length: 11; CDR3: CASSRDTEAFF; DNA: TGCGCCAGCAGCAGGGACACTGAAGCTTTCTTT
D: TRBD1; V: TRBV7-2; J: TRBJ2-3; size: .; length: 15; CDR3: CASSLGGQGLDTQYF; DNA: TGTGCCAGCAGCTTAGGCGGACAGGGGTTGGATACGCAGTATTTT
D: .; V: TRBV7-9; J: TRBJ1-1; size: .; length: 14; CDR3: CASSLASGWTEAFF; DNA: TGTGCCAGCAGCTTAGCCTCGGGGTGGACTGAAGCTTTCTTT
D: .; V: TRBV29-1; J: TRBJ2-5; size: few; length: 13; CDR3: CSVEHRPQETQYF; DNA: TGCAGCGTTGAACACAGGCCCCAAGAGACCCAGTACTTC
D: TRBD2; V: TRBV6-5; J: TRBJ2-7; size: .; length: 15; CDR3: CASRRDYSSSYEQYF; DNA: TGTGCCAGCAGGAGGGACTATTCAAGCTCCTACGAGCAGTACTTC
D: TRBD1; V: TRBV19; J: TRBJ2-7; size: .; length: 15; CDR3: CASSMGAGGTYEQYF; DNA: TGTGCCAGTAGTATGGGGGCAGGGGGAACCTACGAGCAGTACTTC
D: .; V: TRBV5-1; J: TRBJ2-7; size: .; length: 15; CDR3: CASSWRDSGAYEQYF; DNA: TGCGCCAGCAGCTGGAGGGACAGTGGAGCCTACGAGCAGTACTTC
D: .; V: TRBV29-1; J: TRBJ2-2; size: .; length: 14; CDR3: CSVRLDSNTGELFF; DNA: TGCAGCGTTCGACTTGACTCGAACACCGGGGAGCTGTTTTTT
D: TRBD2; V: TRBV5-4; J: TRBJ2-1; size: .; length: 15; CDR3: CASSWSGIRSDEQFF; DNA: TGTGCCAGCAGCTGGAGCGGGATTCGGAGCGATGAGCAGTTCTTC
D: .; V: TRBV4-2; J: TRBJ1-6; size: few; length: 15; CDR3: CASSQDRTVNSPLHF; DNA: TGTGCCAGCAGCCAAGATAGGACAGTAAATTCACCCCTCCACTTT
D: .; V: TRBV5-1; J: TRBJ2-7; size: once; length: 14; CDR3: CASSFSLSSYEQYF; DNA: TGCGCCAGCAGCTTTAGTCTGAGCTCCTACGAGCAGTACTTC
D: TRBD2; V: TRBV4-2; J: TRBJ2-5; size: .; length: 17; CDR3: CASSASSGGALHETQYF; DNA: TGTGCCAGCAGCGCTTCTAGCGGGGGGGCTCTACACGAGACCCAGTACTTC
D: .; V: TRBV4-2; J: TRBJ2-2; size: .; length: 15; CDR3: CASSQVWGEAGELFF; DNA: TGTGCCAGCAGCCAAGTCTGGGGGGAGGCCGGGGAGCTGTTTTTT
D: .; V: TRBV29-1; J: TRBJ2-1; size: .; length: 13; CDR3: CSTDQDTYNEQFF; DNA: TGCAGCACGGATCAAGACACCTACAATGAGCAGTTCTTC
D: .; V: TRBV7-8; J: TRBJ2-7; size: few; length: 14; CDR3: CASSLDNLLREQYF; DNA: TGTGCCAGCAGCTTAGATAACCTTTTGAGGGAGCAGTACTTC